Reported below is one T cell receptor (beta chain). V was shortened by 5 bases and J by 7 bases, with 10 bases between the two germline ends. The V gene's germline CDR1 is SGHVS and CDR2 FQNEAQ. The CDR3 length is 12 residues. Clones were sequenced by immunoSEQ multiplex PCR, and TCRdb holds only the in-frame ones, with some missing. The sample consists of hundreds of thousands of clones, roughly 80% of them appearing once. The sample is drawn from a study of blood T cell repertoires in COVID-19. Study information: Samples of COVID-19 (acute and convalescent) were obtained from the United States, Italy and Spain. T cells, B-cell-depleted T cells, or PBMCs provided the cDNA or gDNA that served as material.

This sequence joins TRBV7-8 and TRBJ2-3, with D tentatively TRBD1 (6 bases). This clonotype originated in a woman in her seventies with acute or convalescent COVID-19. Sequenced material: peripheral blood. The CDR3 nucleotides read TGTGCCAGCAGCCTGGGGACATATACGCAGTATTTT. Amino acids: CASSLGTYTQYF. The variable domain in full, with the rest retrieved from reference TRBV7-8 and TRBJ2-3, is GAGVSQSPRYKVAKRGQDVALRCDPISGHVSLFWYQQALGQGPEFLTYFQNEAQLDKSGLPSDRFFAERPEGSVSTLKIQRTQQEDSAVYLCASSLGTYTQYFGPGTRLTVL.